This passage covers 26 T cell receptor beta chains from one sample sequenced in a study of blood T cell repertoires in COVID-19. Assay: immunoSEQ multiplex PCR; the TCRdb copy retains only in-frame clones and omits some. Of 220,000 or so clones in the sample, about 82% were seen once. The material sequenced was PBMCs or T cells enriched from blood (not recorded which). All receptors derive from a woman aged 50 to 60 who had recovered from COVID-19.

With respect to this clone: Within the sample, other DNA sequences also encode this same CDR3. This chain links TRBV18 with TRBJ2-7, with TRBD1 identical over 9 bases. CDR3 length: 15 residues. Per the germline V gene, CDR1 is KGHSH and CDR2 is LQKENI. V lost 1 base, J lost 2 bases, and 3 bases stayed unmatched. CDR3 coding DNA: TGTGCCAGCTCACCACGACAGGGGGGAACCTACGAGCAGTACTTC. Translated: CASSPRQGGTYEQYF.

The V and J genes are TRBV4-1 and TRBJ2-7; no clear D gene. This CDR3 spans 13 amino acids. Per the germline V gene, CDR1 is MGHRA and CDR2 is YSYEKL. V was cut by 9 bases and J by 2 bases, with 14 bases left in between. CDR3 sequence (DNA): TGCGCCAGTGGAACCGGGTCCGCCTACGAGCAGTACTTC. It specifies CASGTGSAYEQYF.

The chain's CDR3 is CSASFGDTQYF. CDR3 nucleotide sequence: TGCAGTGCTAGTTTCGGGGATACGCAGTATTTT. This rearrangement joins TRBV20-1 to TRBJ2-3; D unresolved. V was clipped by 3 bases and J by 6 bases, with 7 bases between them. CDR3 size: 11 residues. Per germline, CDR1 DFQATT and CDR2 SNEGSKA (reference sequence).

The V gene is TRBV30, the J gene TRBJ2-7, with D possibly being TRBD1 (6 bases). V was trimmed by 0 bases and J by 0 bases, leaving 12 bases between them. Germline loops: CDR1 GTSNPN, CDR2 SVGIG (reference sequence). The CDR3 is 15 amino acids. CDR3 in amino acids: CAWSVGRGTSYEQYF. Written as DNA, the CDR3 is TGTGCCTGGAGTGTAGGCAGGGGAACCTCCTACGAGCAGTACTTC.

This chain connects TRBV27 to TRBJ2-4; no clear D gene. The ends were cut back, 4 bases at V and 0 bases at J, with 4 bases in the middle. Germline CDR1 is MNHEY and CDR2 is SMNVEV (reference sequence). This CDR3 spans 13 amino acids. CDR3 in DNA: TGTGCCAGCAGTTCCTTAGCCAAAAACATTCAGTACTTC. It specifies CASSSLAKNIQYF.

This clone was detected only once. The sample has other DNA sequences that encode this CDR3 too. V is TRBV30 and J is TRBJ1-1, with D possibly being TRBD1 (6 bases). This CDR3 is 13 amino acids long. V was cut by 4 bases and J by 0 bases, with 9 bases left in between. Germline assignment: CDR1 GTSNPN and CDR2 SVGIG (reference sequence). CDR3 loop: CAWNRAMNTEAFF. CDR3 DNA: TGTGCCTGGAACAGGGCGATGAACACTGAAGCTTTCTTT.

The V gene is TRBV18, the J gene TRBJ2-2; TRBD2 might be the D (5 bases). V lost 8 bases and J 6 bases, leaving 22 bases between the germline ends. Per the germline V gene, CDR1 is KGHSH and CDR2 is LQKENI. This CDR3 is 16 amino acids long. CDR3 coding DNA: TGTGCCAGCCAGGATTCGAGGGTCCCGGCGGCCGGGGAGCTGTTTTTT. Protein sequence: CASQDSRVPAAGELFF.

The rearrangement uses TRBV2 and TRBJ2-7, with D perhaps TRBD2 (7 bases). The CDR3 has 12 residues. Germline lookup yields CDR1 SNHLY and CDR2 FYNNEI. The V gene lost 6 bases and the J gene lost 5 bases, with 11 bases spanning the gap. CDR3 protein: CASRGGGNEQYF. The CDR3 nucleotides are TGTGCCAGCAGAGGGGGGGGGAACGAGCAGTACTTC.

The chain carries TRBV5-5 and TRBJ1-5; 7 positions match TRBD1. After removal of 0 bases from V and 6 bases from J, the junction contained 0 bases not matched to a gene. The CDR3 covers 13 residues. Germline CDR1 SGHKS, CDR2 YYEKEE (reference sequence). This CDR3 is CASSLEGAQPQHF. CDR3 DNA: TGTGCCAGCAGCTTGGAGGGGGCTCAGCCCCAGCATTTT. The full variable domain, completed using reference TRBV5-5 and TRBJ1-5, is DAGVTQSPTHLIKTRGQQVTLRCSPISGHKSVSWYQQVLGQGPQFIFQYYEKEERGRGNFPDRFSARQFPNYSSELNVNALLLGDSALYLCASSLEGAQPQHFGDGTRLSIL.

The chain links TRBV7-2 to TRBJ1-6; D is possibly TRBD1 (6 bases). This CDR3 is built from 13 residues. Germline-derived CDR1 and CDR2 are SGHTA and FQGNSA. Trimming took 1 base from V and 11 from J, leaving 9 bases between them. The CDR3 DNA follows: TGTGCCAGCAGCTTAGGCACAGGGACACCCCTCCACTTT. Translated: CASSLGTGTPLHF.

The V call is TRBV7-9, the J call TRBJ2-7, with 10 bases identical to TRBD1. There are 17 residues in the CDR3. Germline CDR1 SEHNR, CDR2 FQNEAQ (reference sequence). The trim removed 5 bases at V and 5 bases at J, leaving 15 bases unmatched. This CDR3 is CASSLRTGGLVRDEQYF. In DNA, the CDR3 is TGTGCCAGCAGCCTCCGGACAGGGGGACTCGTTCGGGACGAGCAGTACTTC.

This sequence joins TRBV20-1 and TRBJ1-3; D gene ambiguous. The CDR3 contains 14 residues. Germline V gene lookup returns CDR1 DFQATT and CDR2 SNEGSKA (reference sequence). V lost 3 bases to trimming and J lost 1 base, with 10 bases between them. The CDR3 DNA sequence: TGCAGTGCTAGTCTTCCCGGGTCTGGAAACACCATATATTTT. Translating it yields CSASLPGSGNTIYF.

The gene calls are TRBV5-1 and TRBJ2-3, with 9 bases identical to TRBD2. V gave up 0 bases and J gave up 1 base; unmatched junction bases: 15. The CDR3 runs 20 residues. CDR1 SGHRS and CDR2 YFSETQ come from the germline V gene. As DNA, the CDR3 is TGCGCCAGCAGCTTGGAATTGGTTAGCGGGGGACTCGGGGGCACAGATACGCAGTATTTT. It yields the protein CASSLELVSGGLGGTDTQYF. The full variable domain, with the rest looked up from reference TRBV5-1 and TRBJ2-3, is KAGVTQTPRYLIKTRGQQVTLSCSPISGHRSVSWYQQTPGQGLQFLFEYFSETQRNKGNFPGRFSGRQFSNSRSEMNVSTLELGDSALYLCASSLELVSGGLGGTDTQYFGPGTRLTVL.

The rearrangement uses TRBV6-5 and TRBJ1-1; 7 bases are a match to TRBD1. This CDR3 comprises 12 residues. CDR1 and CDR2 (germline): MNHEY, SVGAGI. V trimming: 4 bases; J trimming: 10 bases; junction bases outside the gene matches: 6. For the CDR3, the DNA is TGTGCCAGCAGTTCCCCGACAGGGAGAGCTTTCTTT. Encoded protein: CASSSPTGRAFF.

The chain combines TRBV29-1 with TRBJ2-7; weak D call: TRBD1 (7 bases). CDR3 length: 12 amino acids. Trimming removed 7 bases at V and 7 bases at J, with 17 bases between. Germline CDR1 and CDR2: SQVTM and ANQGSEA. In nucleotides, the CDR3 is TGCAGCGGGGCCGACAGGGCGGGAGAGCAGTACTTC. Its protein is CSGADRAGEQYF.

This clone was counted only a few times. This chain links TRBV6-2 or TRBV6-3 with TRBJ2-7; TRBD1 agrees at 7 bases. V lost 5 bases, J lost 2 bases, and 6 bases stayed unmatched. Germline-derived CDR1 and CDR2 are MNHEY and SVGEGT. The CDR3 loop spans 14 amino acids. CDR3 sequence (DNA): TGTGCCAGCAGTGACAACAGGGGACCCTACGAGCAGTACTTC. Translated: CASSDNRGPYEQYF.

The chain has TRBV11-3 and TRBJ2-4; D unresolved. CDR3 length equals 15 residues. From germline, CDR1 is SGHNT and CDR2 YENEEA. V shed 5 bases and J shed 0 bases, with 11 bases lying between them. The CDR3 DNA is TGTGCCAGCAGCCCCTTCCGTATAGCCAAAAACATTCAGTACTTC. Translated, it gives CASSPFRIAKNIQYF.

The J gene is TRBJ1-4, the V gene TRBV30; the match to TRBD1 covers 7 bases. V lost 3 bases, J lost 1 base, and 8 bases stayed unmatched. CDR3 size: 16 residues. Germline CDR1 and CDR2: GTSNPN and SVGIG (reference sequence). The CDR3 DNA follows: TGTGCCTGGAGGGGTCAGGGGGTAGGAACTAATGAAAAACTGTTTTTT. Amino acid sequence: CAWRGQGVGTNEKLFF. Looking up the rest from reference TRBV30 and TRBJ1-4 gives the full variable domain: SQTIHQWPATLVQPVGSPLSLECTVEGTSNPNLYWYRQAAGRGLQLLFYSVGIGQISSEVPQNLSASRPQDRQFILSSKKLLLSDSGFYLCAWRGQGVGTNEKLFFGSGTQLSVL.

V usage is TRBV10-1 and J usage is TRBJ1-5, with D unclear. V lost 0 bases and J lost 0, with 18 bases in between. The CDR3 is 19 amino acids. Germline loops: CDR1 WNHNN, CDR2 SYGVQD (reference sequence). CDR3 protein: CASSESRVCDEGSNQPQHF. Written as DNA, the CDR3 is TGCGCCAGCAGTGAGTCTAGAGTTTGTGACGAGGGTAGCAATCAGCCCCAGCATTTT.

The chain employs TRBV7-9 and TRBJ1-5; the D is unclear. Trimming removed 4 bases from V and 5 bases from J, with 12 bases in between. The germline CDR1 and CDR2 sequences are SEHNR and FQNEAQ (reference sequence). The CDR3 has 14 amino acids. The CDR3 spells CASSSGPSDQPQHF. The CDR3 coding sequence is TGTGCCAGCAGCTCTGGGCCGAGTGATCAGCCCCAGCATTTT. The variable domain in full, completed from reference TRBV7-9 and TRBJ1-5, reads DTGVSQNPRHKITKRGQNVTFRCDPISEHNRLYWYRQTLGQGPEFLTYFQNEAQLEKSRLLSDRFSAERPKGSFSTLEIQRTEQGDSAMYLCASSSGPSDQPQHFGDGTRLSIL.

The chain couples TRBV27 to TRBJ1-1; D call uncertain. This CDR3 has 14 amino acids. V lost 4 bases to trimming and J lost 1 base, with 10 bases between them. CDR1 is MNHEY, CDR2 SMNVEV, per germline (reference sequence). The CDR3 protein is CASSSRGSNTEAFF. The CDR3 DNA is TGTGCCAGCAGTTCTCGGGGATCGAACACTGAAGCTTTCTTT.

The chain employs TRBV3-1 (or the pseudogene TRBV3-2) and TRBJ2-7; possibly TRBD2 for D (5 bases). Trimming removed 0 bases at V and 2 bases at J, with 11 bases between. The CDR3 sequence is 15 residues long. From germline, CDR1 is LGHDT and CDR2 YNNKEL (reference sequence). The CDR3 loop is CASSQDLWTPYEQYF. In nucleotides, the CDR3 is TGTGCCAGCAGCCAAGACTTGTGGACTCCCTACGAGCAGTACTTC.

The chain carries TRBV27 and TRBJ1-1; D is perhaps TRBD1 (6 bases). V lost 5 bases to trimming and J lost 6 bases, with 16 bases between them. Germline V CDR1 and CDR2: MNHEY, SMNVEV (reference sequence). This CDR3 is 14 amino acids long. The CDR3 nucleotides read TGTGCCAGCAGTGCCACAGGGCTTACCGCTGAAGCTTTCTTT. Protein product: CASSATGLTAEAFF.

As DNA, the CDR3 is TGTGCCAGCAGGAAGGGACAGACTGGAAACACCATATATTTT. It codes for CASRKGQTGNTIYF. The chain combines TRBV6-5 with TRBJ1-3; the match to TRBD1 covers 7 bases. V dropped 6 bases and J dropped 2; count of bases not matched to a gene: 4. The germline gives CDR1 MNHEY, CDR2 SVGAGI. CDR3 length: 14 amino acids.

The V gene is TRBV5-1, the J gene TRBJ2-6; TRBD1 matches at 7 bases. Germline-derived CDR1 and CDR2 are SGHRS and YFSETQ. The V gene end was trimmed by 9 bases and the J gene end by 1 base; junction bases not matched to a gene: 22. There are 20 residues in the CDR3. DNA for the CDR3: TGCGCCACCCACAGGGGACATATAGAGGAGTGGCGGTCTGGGGCCAACGTCCTGACTTTC. Translated, it gives CATHRGHIEEWRSGANVLTF.

This chain connects TRBV5-6 to TRBJ2-7, with D possibly being TRBD2 (5 bases). Germline CDR1 reads SGHDT; CDR2 reads YYEEEE. The V and J ends lost 5 bases and 0 bases respectively, with 15 bases between them. The CDR3 sequence is 15 residues long. DNA for the CDR3: TGTGCCAGCAGTCGCCGCCGGACTCGCTCCTACGAGCAGTACTTC. Amino acid sequence: CASSRRRTRSYEQYF.